The T cell receptor (beta chain) described here comes from a study of blood T cell repertoires in COVID-19. Between the trimmed V and J ends, which lost 1 base and 4 bases, there was a span of 20 bases. The germline V gene encodes CDR1 LGHDT and CDR2 YNNKEL (reference sequence). This CDR3 comprises 17 residues. TCRdb's table, derived via immunoSEQ multiplex PCR, lists solely in-frame clones and lacks some. The sample records under 300,000 clones, approximately 82% being singletons. J is TRBJ2-7 and V is TRBV3-1 (or the pseudogene TRBV3-2), with D perhaps TRBD1 (6 bases). Sequenced: peripheral blood. The sequence derives from an elderly man with acute or convalescent COVID-19. CDR3 coding DNA: TGTGCCAGCAGCCAAGGAGCTTCGCGGACAGCATCGTACGAGCAGTACTTC. As protein: CASSQGASRTASYEQYF.